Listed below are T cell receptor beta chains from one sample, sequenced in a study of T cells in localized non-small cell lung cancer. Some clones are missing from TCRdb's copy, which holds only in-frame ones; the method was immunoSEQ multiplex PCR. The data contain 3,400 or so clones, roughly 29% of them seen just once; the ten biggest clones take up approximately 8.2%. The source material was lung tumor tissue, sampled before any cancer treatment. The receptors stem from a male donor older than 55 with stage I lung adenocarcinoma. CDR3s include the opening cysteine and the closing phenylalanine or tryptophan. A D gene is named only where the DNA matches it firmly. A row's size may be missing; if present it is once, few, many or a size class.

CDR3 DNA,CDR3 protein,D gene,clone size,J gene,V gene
TGTGCCAGCAGGCTAACAACAGATACGCAGTATTTT,CASRLTTDTQYF,.,.,TRBJ2-3,TRBV25-1
TGTGCCAGTAGTATAAGTCGCAACACTGAAGCTTTCTTT,CASSISRNTEAFF,.,.,TRBJ1-1,TRBV19
TGTGCCAGCAGTTACTCGATTTGGGGGACAGGGTTCGATGGCTACACCTTC,CASSYSIWGTGFDGYTF,TRBD1,.,TRBJ1-2,TRBV6-8
TGCGCCAGCAGCGAGAGGGGGTTCTCTGGAAACACCATATATTTT,CASSERGFSGNTIYF,.,.,TRBJ1-3,TRBV5-1
TGTGCCAGTAGTATCGGACAGAGCTATAGCAATCAGCCCCAGCATTTT,CASSIGQSYSNQPQHF,.,few,TRBJ1-5,TRBV19
TGTGCCAGCAGCCAAGATAAGTGGGGTTGGAACTATGGCTACACCTTC,CASSQDKWGWNYGYTF,.,.,TRBJ1-2,TRBV14
TGTGCCAGCAGGCGGGGTGAAACCTTCAATGAGCAGTTCTTC,CASRRGETFNEQFF,.,.,TRBJ2-1,TRBV6-8
TGTGCCAGCAGTTACCGACAGGGGGATGGCTACACCTTC,CASSYRQGDGYTF,TRBD1,.,TRBJ1-2,TRBV6-8
TGTGCCAGCAGCCCCTACGACAGCCCCTTTGGAGCTTTCTTT,CASSPYDSPFGAFF,.,few,TRBJ1-1,TRBV11-3
TGTGCCAGCAGCGTAGACTCAGATACGCAGTATTTT,CASSVDSDTQYF,.,.,TRBJ2-3,TRBV9
TGTGCCGGCCGGGACCAGCAGGGAGATACGCAGTATTTT,CAGRDQQGDTQYF,.,.,TRBJ2-3,TRBV12-5
TGTGCCTGGAGTTTTGGGTCGGGCTCCTACGAGCAGTACTTC,CAWSFGSGSYEQYF,.,large,TRBJ2-7,TRBV30
TGTGCCAGCAGTGATCAAATTCACACTGAAGCTTTCTTT,CASSDQIHTEAFF,.,.,TRBJ1-1,TRBV25-1
TGTGCCAGCAGCTCAAGGGACATTTCCTCTAACTATGGCTACACCTTC,CASSSRDISSNYGYTF,.,.,TRBJ1-2,TRBV7-5
TGTGCCAGCAGCCGGGGACGGAACACCGGGGAGCTGTTTTTT,CASSRGRNTGELFF,.,.,TRBJ2-2,TRBV7-7
TGTGCCAGTAGTATTCAGAGGTCCCTAGATACGCAGTATTTT,CASSIQRSLDTQYF,.,.,TRBJ2-3,TRBV19
TGTGCCAGCTCACCACCATCGGGACAGTCCTACGAGCAGTACTTC,CASSPPSGQSYEQYF,TRBD1,once,TRBJ2-7,TRBV18
TGTGCCATCAGTGAGAACGACAGGGGACGATCGGATAGCAATCAGCCCCAGCATTTT,CAISENDRGRSDSNQPQHF,TRBD1,few,TRBJ1-5,TRBV10-3
TGTGCCAGCAGCCGGCTGACAGGGGGCGGAGAGACCCAGTACTTC,CASSRLTGGGETQYF,TRBD1,.,TRBJ2-5,TRBV11-3
TGTGCCAGCAGCCCGGACAGGGTTCGGCAGCCCCAGCATTTT,CASSPDRVRQPQHF,TRBD1,few,TRBJ1-5,TRBV9
TGTGCCACCAGCAGAACTACGGGACAGGGGGCCTTTAATGAAAAACTGTTTTTT,CATSRTTGQGAFNEKLFF,TRBD1,.,TRBJ1-4,TRBV15
TGTGCCAGCAGTTTAGGGGGACAGGGGACCGCTACTCGCGGCTACACCTTC,CASSLGGQGTATRGYTF,TRBD1,.,TRBJ1-2,TRBV28
TGTGCCAGCAGCCCTGGACTTAGCACAGATACGCAGTATTTT,CASSPGLSTDTQYF,.,.,TRBJ2-3,TRBV9
TGTGCCTGGAGTGTACCAGGGCCTGGGGGGGATCAGCCCCAGCATTTT,CAWSVPGPGGDQPQHF,.,.,TRBJ1-5,TRBV30
TGTGCCAGCAGCTTCGTCGACGGAAGCACAGATACGCAGTATTTT,CASSFVDGSTDTQYF,.,few,TRBJ2-3,TRBV11-3
TGTGCCAGTAAGGCAGCCGAGGTCGCTGAAGCTTTCTTT,CASKAAEVAEAFF,.,few,TRBJ1-1,TRBV19
TGTGCCAGCAGTTACTCAGTCCAGGGGGGGGATGGCTACACCTTC,CASSYSVQGGDGYTF,TRBD1,.,TRBJ1-2,TRBV6-8
TGTGCCAGCTCACCAATGAAGAACACTGAAGCTTTCTTT,CASSPMKNTEAFF,.,.,TRBJ1-1,TRBV18
TGTGCCAGCAGCCTGGGGGGGAGTAACAATGAGCAGTTCTTC,CASSLGGSNNEQFF,TRBD2,few,TRBJ2-1,TRBV11-3
TGTGCCAGCAGTTCCGCGGACAGCTCTGGGGCCAACGTCCTGACTTTC,CASSSADSSGANVLTF,.,large,TRBJ2-6,TRBV28
TGTGCCAGCAGTATCCGGACAGGGGATTCCACAGATACGCAGTATTTT,CASSIRTGDSTDTQYF,TRBD1,.,TRBJ2-3,TRBV6-8
TGTGCCAGCAGTTACGGGGACAGGGGGGCCTCTGAAGCTTTCTTT,CASSYGDRGASEAFF,TRBD1,.,TRBJ1-1,TRBV6-8
TGTGCCAGCAGTTACAACAGGGGAGGATACGGCGAGCAGTTCTTC,CASSYNRGGYGEQFF,.,few,TRBJ2-1,TRBV6-8
TGTGCCAGCTCCGATAACAGGGATGGCTACACCTTC,CASSDNRDGYTF,.,.,TRBJ1-2,TRBV18
TGCGCCAGCAGTGAGCCGAACACTGAAGCTTTCTTT,CASSEPNTEAFF,.,few,TRBJ1-1,TRBV10-2
TGTGCCAGCAGCCCCCCCGGGGGTTCAAGTGGTGCTTTCTTT,CASSPPGGSSGAFF,.,.,TRBJ1-1,TRBV6-8
TGCGCCAGCAGCCAAGACATCTATGGCTACACCTTC,CASSQDIYGYTF,.,medium-sized,TRBJ1-2,TRBV4-1
TGTGCCAGTAGTATTTCAGGCCAAAATGAAAAACTGTTTTTT,CASSISGQNEKLFF,.,medium-sized,TRBJ1-4,TRBV19
TGTGCCAGTAGGTCAGGACAGACAGATACGCAGTATTTT,CASRSGQTDTQYF,.,.,TRBJ2-3,TRBV19
TGTGCCAGCAGTTACTCGACAGTCGGGAACACTGAAGCTTTCTTT,CASSYSTVGNTEAFF,.,.,TRBJ1-1,TRBV6-8
TGTGCCAGTAGTGACAGGGGGCGCAGCTATGGCTACACCTTC,CASSDRGRSYGYTF,TRBD1,few,TRBJ1-2,TRBV19
TGTGCCAGCAGCCTAGTCAGTAATAGCAATCAGCCCCAGCATTTT,CASSLVSNSNQPQHF,.,medium-sized,TRBJ1-5,TRBV11-3
TGCGCCAGCAGTCACAGCTCTGGGGCCAACGTCCTGACTTTC,CASSHSSGANVLTF,.,.,TRBJ2-6,TRBV4-3
TGTGCTAGCAGCTTCGGGATGAACCTGGGGGGGGAGCTGTTTTTT,CASSFGMNLGGELFF,.,few,TRBJ2-2,TRBV11-3
TGTGCCAGTAGTCAACAGGGACTGGGGACTGAAGCTTTCTTT,CASSQQGLGTEAFF,.,.,TRBJ1-1,TRBV19
TGCGCCAGCAGCCTCTCTTTAGGGGAAAACATTCAGTACTTC,CASSLSLGENIQYF,.,.,TRBJ2-4,TRBV4-1
TGCGCCAGCAGCTTTGGAGGCAGGGGCGTTAGCTACAATGAGCAGTTCTTC,CASSFGGRGVSYNEQFF,.,.,TRBJ2-1,TRBV5-1
TGCGCCAGCAGCTTGTTCTCAGCGGACACTGAAGCTTTCTTT,CASSLFSADTEAFF,.,.,TRBJ1-1,TRBV5-1
TGCGCCAGCAGTGAGGGGAACCCACAGGGTCGAGCTTTCTTT,CASSEGNPQGRAFF,.,.,TRBJ1-1,TRBV10-2
TGTGCCAGTAGTAGGAATGGAGGAGGTAATTCACCCCTCCACTTT,CASSRNGGGNSPLHF,.,.,TRBJ1-6,TRBV19
TGCGCCAGCAGCCTCTTCATGAACACTGAAGCTTTCTTT,CASSLFMNTEAFF,.,.,TRBJ1-1,TRBV23-1
TGTGCCAGCACTCCACAGGGGGCTCCCTACGAGCAGTACTTC,CASTPQGAPYEQYF,TRBD1,few,TRBJ2-7,TRBV28
TGCGCCAGCAGCCAAGATTCGGCTAGCGGGGAACAGTTCTTC,CASSQDSASGEQFF,.,.,TRBJ2-1,TRBV1